This entry lists 31 T cell receptor beta chains sequenced from one sample in a study of cytomegalovirus exposure and HLA in healthy donors. A multiplex PCR was run with 60 Vbeta primers and 13 Jbeta primers. Measured with immunoSEQ multiplex PCR; TCRdb has only the in-frame clones, and not every one. The data show about 170,000 clones, around 84% seen once. Sequenced sample: PBMCs. The receptors were gathered from a man between 18 and 29 years old in good health and CMV-seropositive.

This rearrangement joins TRBV27 to TRBJ2-7; perhaps TRBD2 as D (6 bases). Germline CDR1 reads MNHEY; CDR2 reads SMNVEV (reference sequence). V lost 4 bases, J lost 5 bases, and 12 bases lay in between. This CDR3 comprises 13 residues. The CDR3 loop is CASSWGDGNEQYF. As DNA, the CDR3 is TGTGCCAGCAGTTGGGGGGACGGAAACGAGCAGTACTTC.

The V call is TRBV6-5, the J call TRBJ2-7, with unresolved D. The germline V gene has CDR1 MNHEY and CDR2 SVGAGI. This CDR3 region has 16 residues. The V end was cut by 0 bases, the J end by 6 bases, with 18 bases between. The chain's CDR3 is CASSYSPVAPHPEQYF. The CDR3 nucleotides are TGTGCCAGCAGTTACTCGCCGGTAGCTCCTCACCCCGAGCAGTACTTC.

This sequence joins TRBV6-5 and TRBJ2-5; 8 bases are a match to TRBD2. CDR3 length: 14 residues. The germline gives CDR1 MNHEY, CDR2 SVGAGI. Losses at the gene ends were 5 bases for V and 6 bases for J; bases not matched to a gene: 8. CDR3: CASSPPAGAQTQYF. In DNA, the CDR3 is TGTGCCAGCAGTCCCCCAGCGGGGGCCCAGACCCAGTACTTC.

In this sample, this clone turned up a few times. This chain connects TRBV11-3 to TRBJ1-1; D possibly corresponds to TRBD1 (5 bases). V was pared by 5 bases and J by 5 bases, with 15 bases between. Germline-derived CDR1 and CDR2 are SGHNT and YENEEA. The CDR3 has 14 amino acids. In DNA, the CDR3 is TGTGCCAGCAGCACTGCAGGGAGGGCGACTGAAGCTTTCTTT. Protein product: CASSTAGRATEAFF.

The chain recombines TRBV6-5 with TRBJ2-1; TRBD1 matches at 7 bases. The CDR3 has 12 amino acids. Germline CDR1 is MNHEY and CDR2 is SVGAGI. The V gene end was trimmed by 7 bases and the J gene end by 9 bases; junction bases not matched to a gene: 6. CDR3 bases: TGTGCCAGCACTTCGGGGACAGCTGAGCAGTTCTTC. Its protein product is CASTSGTAEQFF.

This chain links TRBV4-1 with TRBJ2-3, with D possibly TRBD2 on 5 matching bases. V was trimmed by 2 bases and J by 6 bases, leaving 18 bases between them. CDR1 and CDR2 (germline): MGHRA, YSYEKL. There are 16 residues in the CDR3. Here the CDR3 reads CASSQIGLILGDTQYF. The CDR3 nucleotides are TGCGCCAGCAGCCAAATAGGACTCATCCTCGGGGATACGCAGTATTTT.

This clone was detected only a few times. This chain connects TRBV6-1 to TRBJ1-2; weak D call: TRBD1 (6 bases). With 1 base removed from V and 8 bases from J, the gap between germline ends came to 14 bases. The CDR3 length is 14 residues. CDR1 MNHNS and CDR2 SASEGT come from the germline V gene. The CDR3 DNA is TGTGCCAGCAGTGAAGGGTGGGGGCTAGAAGGCTACACCTTC. Its protein is CASSEGWGLEGYTF.

This chain joins TRBV7-9 and TRBJ1-2; 10 nucleotides match TRBD1. The germline gives CDR1 SEHNR, CDR2 FQNEAQ (reference sequence). The CDR3 runs 15 residues. After removal of 3 bases from V and 3 bases from J, the junction contained 4 bases not matched to a gene. The CDR3 spells CASSFGQGVDYGYTF. As DNA, the CDR3 is TGTGCCAGCAGCTTCGGACAGGGGGTAGACTATGGCTACACCTTC.

This sequence joins TRBV6-5 and TRBJ2-4; the D gene is possibly TRBD1 (5 bases). Germline loops: CDR1 MNHEY, CDR2 SVGAGI. The CDR3 loop spans 13 amino acids. Trimming shortened V by 4 bases and J by 6 bases, and 10 bases separated the two germline ends. CDR3 residues: CASSSDRINIQYF. CDR3 in DNA: TGTGCCAGCAGTTCCGACAGAATAAACATTCAGTACTTC.

J is TRBJ1-1 and V is TRBV6-6; D call uncertain. This CDR3 contains 13 residues. Germline V gene lookup returns CDR1 MNHNY and CDR2 SVGAGI (reference sequence). Trimming removed 6 bases from V and 4 bases from J, with 12 bases in between. The CDR3 loop is CASSLTEGTEAFF. The CDR3 DNA reads TGTGCCAGCAGCCTTACAGAGGGCACTGAAGCTTTCTTT.

The chain recombines TRBV7-3 with TRBJ1-1; D might be TRBD1 (5 bases). Trimming left V 1 base short and J 0 bases short, with 12 bases between. The CDR3 is 16 amino acids. CDR1 and CDR2 (germline): SGHTA, FQGTGA. The CDR3 sequence: CASSLMHRGMNTEAFF. The CDR3 bases are TGTGCCAGCAGCTTAATGCATCGGGGGATGAACACTGAAGCTTTCTTT.

This clone was counted once. The rearrangement uses TRBV6-1 and TRBJ2-5; D remains unclear. The V end was cut by 0 bases, the J end by 1 base, with 15 bases between. The CDR3 length is 17 residues. The germline V gene encodes CDR1 MNHNS and CDR2 SASEGT. CDR3 in amino acids: CASSEARILNSQETQYF. The CDR3 DNA reads as TGTGCCAGCAGTGAAGCGCGAATTTTAAACTCCCAAGAGACCCAGTACTTC.

This clone was counted a single time. The chain combines TRBV4-1 with TRBJ1-1; D might be TRBD1 (5 bases). Germline V gene sequence: CDR1 MGHRA, CDR2 YSYEKL. Trimming removed 0 bases from V and 10 bases from J, with 24 bases in between. The CDR3 is 17 amino acids. DNA of the CDR3: TGCGCCAGCAGCCAAGACGTGTTTGGGGCCGGTGAAGTGGGAGCTTTCTTT. This gives the protein CASSQDVFGAGEVGAFF.

With respect to this clone: The sample carries other DNA sequences with the same CDR3. The V call is TRBV6-5, the J call TRBJ1-3; a weak D match, TRBD1 (6 bases). The germline V gene encodes CDR1 MNHEY and CDR2 SVGAGI. V was trimmed by 0 bases and J by 2 bases, leaving 8 bases between them. The CDR3 totals 15 residues. The CDR3 nucleotides are TGTGCCAGCAGTTACTCGCAGGGGCCTGGAAACACCATATATTTT. The encoded protein is CASSYSQGPGNTIYF.

This clone was picked up a small number of times. The sample has other DNA sequences that encode this CDR3 too. In DNA, the CDR3 is TGTGCCTGGAGTGTACGAAGAGCAGATACGCAGTATTTT. Translating gives CAWSVRRADTQYF. This sequence joins TRBV30 and TRBJ2-3, with D hard to call. The CDR3 is 13 residues long. Germline V CDR1 and CDR2: GTSNPN, SVGIG (reference sequence). The ends were cut back, 0 bases at V and 4 bases at J, with 8 bases in the middle.

This sequence joins TRBV6-5 and TRBJ2-7; TRBD2 aligns across 9 bases. V shed 4 bases, J shed 0 bases, and the junction held 7 bases outside the gene matches. Per germline, CDR1 MNHEY and CDR2 SVGAGI. The CDR3 length is 16 residues. CDR3 amino acids: CASSSSGAYYSYEQYF. In DNA, the CDR3 is TGTGCCAGCAGTTCTAGCGGGGCCTACTACTCCTACGAGCAGTACTTC.

The chain joins TRBV5-1 to TRBJ2-5; D gene ambiguous. Deletions cut 0 bases from V and 5 bases from J, with 14 bases between. Germline V gene data show CDR1 as SGHRS and CDR2 as YFSETQ. The CDR3 has 15 amino acids. The CDR3 region is CASSLAVSVGETQYF. The CDR3 DNA sequence: TGCGCCAGCAGCTTGGCCGTCAGCGTTGGGGAGACCCAGTACTTC.

The chain uses TRBV6-4 and TRBJ2-3, with 7 bases matching TRBD1. The CDR3 runs 12 residues. V lost 6 bases and J lost 10; bases outside the gene matches: 7. In germline, CDR1 is MRHNA, CDR2 SNTAGT. CDR3 protein: CASRQGDGPQYF. The CDR3 bases are TGTGCCAGCAGGCAGGGGGATGGTCCGCAGTATTTT.

This rearrangement joins TRBV6-5 to TRBJ2-7; D perhaps matches TRBD1 (5 bases). CDR3 length equals 13 residues. Per germline, CDR1 MNHEY and CDR2 SVGAGI. Trimming pared 7 bases from V and 1 base from J, leaving 11 bases between. CDR3 protein: CASTQGYSYEQYF. The CDR3 DNA reads TGTGCCAGCACGCAGGGTTATTCCTACGAGCAGTACTTC.

CDR3 amino acids: CASSLSPGRAAGYTF. CDR3 coding DNA: TGTGCCAGCAGCTTGTCCCCCGGCAGGGCGGCTGGCTACACCTTC. V is TRBV5-8 and J is TRBJ1-2, with TRBD1 as a possible D gene (5 bases). This CDR3 contains 15 residues. V lost 1 base and J 7 bases, leaving 17 bases between the germline ends. The germline V gene encodes CDR1 SGHTS and CDR2 YDEGEE.

V is TRBV2 and J is TRBJ1-2; 7 nucleotides match TRBD1. The V and J ends lost 2 bases and 7 bases, in that order; junction bases with no gene match: 10. This CDR3 has 15 residues. Per the germline V gene, CDR1 is SNHLY and CDR2 is FYNNEI. In DNA form, the CDR3 reads TGTGCCAGCAGTGAAAGGGTAGGGGGCGCGGGTGGCTACACCTTC. This codes for CASSERVGGAGGYTF. Together with reference TRBV2 and TRBJ1-2, the CDR3 gives the full variable domain: EPEVTQTPSHQVTQMGQEVILRCVPISNHLYFYWYRQILGQKVEFLVSFYNNEISEKSEIFDDQFSVERPDGSNFTLKIRSTKLEDSAMYFCASSERVGGAGGYTFGSGTRLTVV.

The rearrangement links TRBV2 to TRBJ1-2, with TRBD1 as a possible D gene (5 bases). Trimming stripped 6 bases from V and 0 bases from J, with 14 bases between. Germline V gene data show CDR1 as SNHLY and CDR2 as FYNNEI. This CDR3 contains 15 residues. The CDR3 sequence: CASRGEGNANYGYTF. The CDR3 bases are TGTGCCAGCAGGGGGGAGGGGAACGCTAACTATGGCTACACCTTC.

V gene TRBV7-8 combines with J gene TRBJ2-1; 8 bases match TRBD1. V lost 3 bases and J lost 2; bases outside the gene matches: 3. This CDR3 spans 15 amino acids. Germline V lookup: CDR1 SGHVS, CDR2 FQNEAQ. In DNA, the CDR3 is TGTGCCAGCAGCTTGACAGGGGCACCCTACAATGAGCAGTTCTTC. It codes for CASSLTGAPYNEQFF.

The chain links TRBV2 to TRBJ1-2; D ambiguous. The CDR3 is made up of 13 amino acids. Germline V gene lookup returns CDR1 SNHLY and CDR2 FYNNEI. Trimming stripped 6 bases from V and 2 bases from J, with 10 bases between. CDR3 bases: TGTGCCAGCAGGGAGAAGGAGAACTATGGCTACACCTTC. Translating it yields CASREKENYGYTF.

The genes are TRBV2 and TRBJ1-1, with 8 bases identical to TRBD1. This CDR3 spans 13 amino acids. Trimming at V came to 8 bases and at J to 8 bases, leaving 10 bases not matched to a gene. The germline V gene encodes CDR1 SNHLY and CDR2 FYNNEI. The CDR3 sequence is CASRDRSLLEAFF. The CDR3 coding sequence is TGTGCCAGCCGGGACAGGTCTCTCCTCGAAGCTTTCTTT.

The rearrangement joins TRBV6-1 to TRBJ2-1, with a weak D call TRBD2 (6 bases). This CDR3 comprises 13 residues. V shed 4 bases and J shed 7 bases, with 11 bases lying between them. Germline V gives CDR1 MNHNS, CDR2 SASEGT. The CDR3 DNA reads as TGTGCCAGCAGTGGGGGGGAGAGAAATGAGCAGTTCTTC. The encoded protein is CASSGGERNEQFF.

The rearrangement links TRBV11-2 to TRBJ1-2; D gene ambiguous. CDR1 and CDR2 (germline): SGHAT, FQNNGV. With 4 bases removed from V and 5 bases from J, the gap between germline ends came to 17 bases. The CDR3 length is 15 residues. The CDR3 DNA reads as TGTGCCAGCAGCTCCGGACCAAATCGAGGGTATGGCTACACCTTC. It encodes CASSSGPNRGYGYTF.

This sequence joins TRBV7-9 and TRBJ1-5, with D possibly being TRBD1 (6 bases). The CDR3 consists of 14 residues. Per germline, CDR1 SEHNR and CDR2 FQNEAQ (reference sequence). Trimming pared 4 bases from V and 6 bases from J, leaving 13 bases between. This CDR3 is CASSSTTGGQPQHF. In DNA form, the CDR3 reads TGTGCCAGCAGCTCAACGACAGGCGGTCAGCCCCAGCATTTT.

The genes are TRBV30 and TRBJ1-5, with D unclear. The CDR3 sequence is 13 residues long. The V end lost 2 bases, the J end lost 5 bases, and 10 bases lay between the germline ends. CDR1 GTSNPN and CDR2 SVGIG come from the germline V gene (reference sequence). The CDR3 loop reads CAWSLADYQPQHF. As DNA, the CDR3 is TGTGCCTGGAGTTTGGCGGACTATCAGCCCCAGCATTTT.

The chain couples TRBV9 to TRBJ2-4; the match to TRBD2 covers 8 bases. There are 15 residues in the CDR3. From germline, CDR1 is SGDLS and CDR2 YYNGEE. Trimming took 3 bases from V and 0 from J; bases not matched to a gene: 2. CDR3 in DNA: TGTGCCAGCAGCGCGGGGGGGGGAGCCAAAAACATTCAGTACTTC. Residues: CASSAGGGAKNIQYF.

The chain uses TRBV2 and TRBJ1-4; 10 nucleotides align to TRBD1. CDR1 and CDR2 (germline): SNHLY, FYNNEI. This CDR3 spans 14 amino acids. Unmatched junction bases numbered 8, after V lost 9 bases and J lost 7 bases. The CDR3 region has the DNA TGTGCCAGTAGATACGGACAGGGGGGTGAAAAACTGTTTTTT. Translated, it gives CASRYGQGGEKLFF. The full variable domain, its missing parts supplied by reference TRBV2 and TRBJ1-4, is EPEVTQTPSHQVTQMGQEVILRCVPISNHLYFYWYRQILGQKVEFLVSFYNNEISEKSEIFDDQFSVERPDGSNFTLKIRSTKLEDSAMYFCASRYGQGGEKLFFGSGTQLSVL.